The 25 T cell receptor beta chains in this list originate from one sample, sequenced in a study of blood T cell repertoires in COVID-19. Profiling relied on immunoSEQ multiplex PCR, and the TCRdb table lists in-frame clones only, not all of them. In the table there are roughly 12,000 clones, about nine tenths of which are singletons. Sequenced input: peripheral blood. These receptors were collected from a woman aged 70-85 years with active COVID-19.

The chain is built from TRBV3-1 (or the pseudogene TRBV3-2) and TRBJ1-2; maybe TRBD1 (5 bases). CDR1 LGHDT and CDR2 YNNKEL come from the germline V gene (reference sequence). The V end lost 1 base, the J end lost 7 bases, and 10 bases lay between the germline ends. The CDR3 runs to 13 residues. The CDR3, as DNA: TGTGCCAGCAGCCAAGGCGGGGGACGTGGCTACACCTTC. As protein: CASSQGGGRGYTF.

The CDR3: CASTPTSGGSYEQYF. CDR3 DNA: TGTGCCAGCACCCCTACTAGCGGGGGATCTTACGAGCAGTACTTC. V usage is TRBV5-6 and J usage is TRBJ2-7, with 11 bases lining up with TRBD2. V trimming: 6 bases; J trimming: 4 bases; junction bases outside the gene matches: 9. Germline CDR1 reads SGHDT; CDR2 reads YYEEEE. The CDR3 extends over 15 amino acids.

The J gene is TRBJ2-2, the V gene TRBV24-1, with 9 bases that match TRBD2. From germline, CDR1 is KGHDR and CDR2 SFDVKD. CDR3 length: 14 residues. Trimming removed 8 bases from V and 2 bases from J; junction bases left unmatched: 2. The CDR3 sequence: CATTGTSNTGELFF. The CDR3 region has the DNA TGTGCCACCACGGGGACTAGCAACACCGGGGAGCTGTTTTTT.

This clone was recorded once. V gene TRBV11-2 combines with J gene TRBJ2-6; D is ambiguous. This CDR3 region has 18 residues. Trimming stripped 6 bases from V and 0 bases from J, with 18 bases between. Per the germline V gene, CDR1 is SGHAT and CDR2 is FQNNGV. CDR3 in DNA: TGTGCCAGCAGACCGCTGAGCCATAAGTACTCTGGGGCCAACGTCCTGACTTTC. Amino acid sequence: CASRPLSHKYSGANVLTF.

CDR3 residues: CSVERGGTDTQYF. The CDR3 DNA reads as TGCAGCGTTGAACGCGGAGGCACAGATACGCAGTATTTT. V gene TRBV29-1 combines with J gene TRBJ2-3; D call uncertain. The V gene's germline CDR1 is SQVTM and CDR2 ANQGSEA. Trimming stripped 2 bases from V and 1 base from J, with 7 bases between. CDR3 length equals 13 residues.

The genes are TRBV19 and TRBJ1-3; no reliable D call. V shed 3 bases and J shed 2 bases, with 14 bases lying between them. The CDR3 sequence is 16 residues long. Germline CDR1 LNHDA, CDR2 SQIVND (reference sequence). CDR3 protein: CASSISAGHPGNTIYF. CDR3 DNA sequence: TGTGCCAGTAGTATTAGTGCAGGCCATCCTGGAAACACCATATATTTT.

In its sample, this clone ranks as large. The chain joins TRBV29-1 to TRBJ2-1; weak D call: TRBD2 (5 bases). Trimming removed 2 bases at V and 0 bases at J, with 11 bases between. The germline V gene encodes CDR1 SQVTM and CDR2 ANQGSEA. The CDR3 runs to 15 residues. The CDR3: CSVEIWESSYNEQFF. The CDR3 nucleotides read TGCAGCGTTGAAATTTGGGAGAGCTCCTACAATGAGCAGTTCTTC.

The genes are TRBV9 and TRBJ2-3, with D possibly being TRBD2 (5 bases). The germline gives CDR1 SGDLS, CDR2 YYNGEE. CDR3 size: 13 residues. V was clipped by 5 bases and J by 4 bases, with 11 bases between them. CDR3 sequence (DNA): TGTGCCAGCAGTATAATGGGAGCAGATACGCAGTATTTT. As protein: CASSIMGADTQYF.

This clone was seen just once. The V call is TRBV18, the J call TRBJ2-7; 7 positions agree with TRBD1. Germline-derived CDR1 and CDR2 are KGHSH and LQKENI. The CDR3 totals 14 residues. The junction had 3 bases not matched to a gene; V was cut back by 3 bases and J by 1 base. CDR3 loop: CASSPTGQSYEQYF. The DNA for the CDR3 is TGTGCCAGCTCACCTACGGGACAGTCCTACGAGCAGTACTTC.

The V gene is TRBV7-2, the J gene TRBJ2-3; 8 positions agree with TRBD2. Germline V lookup: CDR1 SGHTA, CDR2 FQGNSA. V was pared by 5 bases and J by 5 bases, with 15 bases of the junction left unmatched. CDR3 length: 17 amino acids. The CDR3 reads CASSLGSGRAWVDTQYF. DNA for the CDR3: TGTGCCAGCAGCCTCGGCTCCGGGAGGGCCTGGGTAGATACGCAGTATTTT.

The V call is TRBV5-1, the J call TRBJ2-2; no clear D gene. The CDR3 length is 13 residues. CDR1 is SGHRS and CDR2 is YFSETQ in the germline V gene. V was trimmed by 2 bases and J by 3 bases, leaving 5 bases between them. CDR3 sequence (DNA): TGCGCCAGCAGCTTTACATACACCGGGGAGCTGTTTTTT. It codes for CASSFTYTGELFF. Variable domain in full (rest from reference TRBV5-1 and TRBJ2-2): KAGVTQTPRYLIKTRGQQVTLSCSPISGHRSVSWYQQTPGQGLQFLFEYFSETQRNKGNFPGRFSGRQFSNSRSEMNVSTLELGDSALYLCASSFTYTGELFFGEGSRLTVL.

This chain connects TRBV3-1 (or the pseudogene TRBV3-2) to TRBJ2-7; no firm D call. The CDR3 totals 12 residues. Deletions cut 5 bases from V and 7 bases from J, with 12 bases between. Germline lookup yields CDR1 LGHDT and CDR2 YNNKEL (reference sequence). The CDR3 protein is CASSGRVWEQYF. DNA for the CDR3: TGTGCCAGCAGCGGCCGGGTCTGGGAGCAGTACTTC.

V and J are TRBV4-1 and TRBJ2-1; TRBD2 aligns across 11 bases. The germline V gene has CDR1 MGHRA and CDR2 YSYEKL. V was clipped by 2 bases and J by 4 bases; unmatched bases: 1. This CDR3 comprises 15 residues. CDR3 nucleotides: TGCGCCAGCAGCCAAAGGACTAGCGGGTACAATGAGCAGTTCTTC. Its translation: CASSQRTSGYNEQFF.

The CDR3 region is CASSFSGIRDEQFF. As DNA, the CDR3 is TGTGCCAGCAGCTTTAGCGGGATTAGAGATGAGCAGTTCTTC. The J gene is TRBJ2-1, the V gene TRBV7-2; 8 nucleotides align to TRBD2. The CDR3 is 14 amino acids. After removal of 3 bases from V and 8 bases from J, the junction contained 6 bases not matched to a gene. Germline CDR1 is SGHTA and CDR2 is FQGNSA.

The chain has TRBV6-1 and TRBJ2-5, with 7 bases aligning to TRBD2. Germline lookup yields CDR1 MNHNS and CDR2 SASEGT. V lost 1 base to trimming and J lost 4 bases; unmatched junction nucleotides: 9. This CDR3 comprises 16 residues. CDR3 amino acids: CASSEVGRERGETQYF. CDR3 in DNA: TGTGCCAGCAGTGAAGTTGGGCGGGAGAGGGGAGAGACCCAGTACTTC.

DNA for the CDR3: TGTGCCAGTGTAGTCTACTCCCGGGGCACCGGGGAGCTGTTTTTT. Protein product: CASVVYSRGTGELFF. This sequence joins TRBV19 and TRBJ2-2, with D possibly TRBD2 on 5 matching bases. Germline CDR1 and CDR2: LNHDA and SQIVND (reference sequence). V dropped 8 bases and J dropped 4 bases, with 17 bases sitting between them. The CDR3 consists of 15 residues.

Worth noting for this clone: Relative to the germline gene, one junction end is altered; a read error may explain this. The chain joins TRBV4-3 to TRBJ2-1; D not resolved. The CDR3 consists of 18 residues. The germline V gene has CDR1 LGHNA and CDR2 YSLEER. In DNA form, the CDR3 reads TGCGCCCTCCCCACTGGCCTAGTTACGCATGCTTCCTTCAATGAGCAGTTCTTC. Translated, it gives CALPTGLVTHASFNEQFF.

This rearrangement joins TRBV28 to TRBJ2-7, with TRBD1 matching 10 bases. V dropped 6 bases and J dropped 2; count of bases not matched to a gene: 10. Per the germline V gene, CDR1 is MDHEN and CDR2 is SYDVKM. This CDR3 has 16 residues. This chain's CDR3 is CASSTTGTGAPYEQYF. The CDR3 DNA reads TGTGCCAGCAGCACTACCGGGACAGGGGCCCCCTACGAGCAGTACTTC.

The rearrangement links TRBV5-4 to TRBJ1-6, with 7 bases matching TRBD1. Per germline, CDR1 SGHNT and CDR2 YYREEE (reference sequence). The CDR3 sequence is 14 residues long. With 4 bases clipped from V and 10 bases from J, the junction kept 8 bases outside the gene matches. The CDR3 DNA follows: TGTGCCAGCAGCGGAGACAGGGTGGACTCACCCCTCCACTTT. This translates into CASSGDRVDSPLHF.

CDR3 sequence reads: CASSLYSATNEKLFF. DNA for the CDR3: TGTGCCAGCAGCTTATACTCGGCAACTAATGAAAAACTGTTTTTT. The genes are TRBV7-9 and TRBJ1-4; the D is unclear. Trimming removed 2 bases from V and 0 bases from J, with 7 bases in between. The CDR3 runs 15 residues. Germline V gives CDR1 SEHNR, CDR2 FQNEAQ (reference sequence). Based on the CDR3 plus reference TRBV7-9 and TRBJ1-4, the full variable domain is DTGVSQNPRHKITKRGQNVTFRCDPISEHNRLYWYRQTLGQGPEFLTYFQNEAQLEKSRLLSDRFSAERPKGSFSTLEIQRTEQGDSAMYLCASSLYSATNEKLFFGSGTQLSVL.

This chain joins TRBV29-1 and TRBJ1-1, with D perhaps TRBD1 (6 bases). V lost 7 bases, J lost 0 bases, and 12 bases lay in between. There are 13 residues in the CDR3. CDR1 and CDR2 (germline): SQVTM, ANQGSEA. The CDR3 coding sequence is TGCAGCGCTGCTGACAGGTTGAACACTGAAGCTTTCTTT. It codes for CSAADRLNTEAFF.

This sequence joins TRBV29-1 and TRBJ2-1; TRBD2 might be the D (6 bases). With 6 bases removed from V and 8 bases from J, the gap between germline ends came to 14 bases. The CDR3 length is 12 residues. Per the germline V gene, CDR1 is SQVTM and CDR2 is ANQGSEA. This CDR3 reads CSVEGGRDEQFF. In DNA, the CDR3 is TGCAGCGTGGAGGGAGGTAGGGATGAGCAGTTCTTC.

The chain is built from TRBV9 and TRBJ2-1, with D perhaps TRBD2 (7 bases). Germline V gives CDR1 SGDLS, CDR2 YYNGEE. V lost 4 bases to trimming and J lost 12 bases, with 17 bases between them. This CDR3 comprises 13 residues. CDR3 loop: CASSWGGLDVQFF. The DNA for the CDR3 is TGTGCCAGCAGCTGGGGGGGCTTGGATGTGCAGTTCTTC.

The chain is built from TRBV6-5 and TRBJ2-2, with 7 bases lining up with TRBD2. Germline CDR1 reads MNHEY; CDR2 reads SVGAGI. CDR3 length: 14 amino acids. V lost 7 bases, J lost 4 bases, and 6 bases stayed unmatched. CDR3 nucleotides: TGTGCCAGCATGATAGAGCGGGGCACCGGGGAGCTGTTTTTT. Residues: CASMIERGTGELFF.

The chain links TRBV6-5 to TRBJ2-5; tentatively, D is TRBD2 (6 bases). CDR1 is MNHEY and CDR2 is SVGAGI in the germline V gene. V lost 6 bases and J lost 5, with 13 bases in between. The CDR3 length is 13 residues. CDR3 sequence: CASRWGERETQYF. The DNA of the CDR3 is TGTGCCAGCAGGTGGGGGGAGAGGGAGACCCAGTACTTC.